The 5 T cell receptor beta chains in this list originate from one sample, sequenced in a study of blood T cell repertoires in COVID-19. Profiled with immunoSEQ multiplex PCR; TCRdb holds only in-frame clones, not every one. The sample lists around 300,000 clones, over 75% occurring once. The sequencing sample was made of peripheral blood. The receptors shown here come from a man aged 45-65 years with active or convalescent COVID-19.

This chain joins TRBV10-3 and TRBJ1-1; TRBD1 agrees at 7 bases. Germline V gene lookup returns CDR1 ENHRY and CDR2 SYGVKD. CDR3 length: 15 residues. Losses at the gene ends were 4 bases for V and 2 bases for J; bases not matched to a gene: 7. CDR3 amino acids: CAISGGQSQNTEAFF. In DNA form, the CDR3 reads TGTGCCATCAGTGGGGGACAGAGTCAAAACACTGAAGCTTTCTTT.

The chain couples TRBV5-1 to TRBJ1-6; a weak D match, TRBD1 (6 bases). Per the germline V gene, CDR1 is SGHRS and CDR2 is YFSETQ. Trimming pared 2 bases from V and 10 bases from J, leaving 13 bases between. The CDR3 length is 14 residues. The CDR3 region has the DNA TGCGCCAGCAGCTTTCAGGGGTGGGGGTCACCCCTCCACTTT. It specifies CASSFQGWGSPLHF.

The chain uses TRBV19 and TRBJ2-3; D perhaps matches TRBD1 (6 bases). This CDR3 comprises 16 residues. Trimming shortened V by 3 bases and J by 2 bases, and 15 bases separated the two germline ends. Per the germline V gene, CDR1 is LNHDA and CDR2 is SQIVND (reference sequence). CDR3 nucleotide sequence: TGTGCCAGTAGTATTGGGGGCGAAGGTTTCACAGATACGCAGTATTTT. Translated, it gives CASSIGGEGFTDTQYF.

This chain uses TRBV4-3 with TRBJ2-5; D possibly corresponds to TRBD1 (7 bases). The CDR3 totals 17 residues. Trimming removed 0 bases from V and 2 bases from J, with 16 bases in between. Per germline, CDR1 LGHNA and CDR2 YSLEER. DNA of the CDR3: TGCGCCAGCAGCCAAGAGTGGGCAGGGGGAGGTCAAGAGACCCAGTACTTC. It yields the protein CASSQEWAGGGQETQYF.

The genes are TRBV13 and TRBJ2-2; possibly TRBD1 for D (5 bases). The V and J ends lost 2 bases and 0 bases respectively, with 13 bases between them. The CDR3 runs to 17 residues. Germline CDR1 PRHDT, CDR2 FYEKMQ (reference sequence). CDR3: CASSLSTGSSNTGELFF. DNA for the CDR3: TGTGCCAGCAGCTTAAGTACAGGAAGTTCGAACACCGGGGAGCTGTTTTTT.